The clone carrying this T cell receptor beta chain was seen at least ten times. This sample was included in a study of T cells in Graves' hyperthyroidism and ophthalmopathy. Looking at the study overall: Peripheral blood collection took place at initial diagnosis, before any treatment.

The CDR3 is 14 residues long. V shed 1 base and J shed 3 bases, with 10 bases lying between them. Germline V gene lookup returns CDR1 SGHTA and CDR2 FQGNSA. RNA transcripts yielded amplified TCR beta CDR3 regions. The HTBI set primed first-round TCR CDR3 RT-PCR. From the multiplex PCR reads, TCRdb called clonotypes with MiXCR, one entry per CDR3 protein. The table shows some 500,000 distinct CDR3 sequences, with approximately 25% occurring only once. The chain joins TRBV7-2 to TRBJ2-7; D possibly corresponds to TRBD1 (5 bases). The sequenced material came from blood. The TCR sequence derives from a woman aged 25 to 39 with Graves' ophthalmopathy. The CDR3 region is CASSLGRDGYEQYF. DNA for the CDR3: TGTGCCAGCAGCTTAGGCAGGGATGGCTACGAGCAGTACTTC.